This T cell receptor beta chain is drawn from a study of blood T cell repertoires in COVID-19 (TCRdb year 2020). For context, the study as a whole: The collaborator samples originated in the United States, Italy and Spain and spanned the acute and convalescent phases of COVID-19. Where available, HLA class I and class II types were obtained from metadata supplied by the sample provider rather than from assay-based typing. The sample metadata nearly always contained a de-identified subject ID, COVID-19 status, age in years and sex. The samples were drawn from two sources: the first 160 participants of the ongoing ImmuneRACE study, and 1,000 to 1,500 subjects contributed by 6 global collaborators. A freely available public database, intended as a resource for researchers studying the immune response to SARS-CoV-2, is where the repertoires were released. The prospective study material was composed of cDNA or gDNA derived from T cells, B-cell-depleted T cells, or PBMCs. Deeply sampled blood TCRbeta repertoires from subjects exposed to, actively infected with, or recovered from COVID-19 were included in the dataset. General conclusions and limits of the study: How much clinical and demographic metadata was included differed by source and by participant, and the metadata was provided uncurated.

Collaborating institutions collected whole blood in K2EDTA tubes following their own protocols. For TCRbeta analysis, collaborators shipped samples in one of three forms: frozen whole blood, isolated PBMCs, or DNA extracted from either of those sample types. Notes on this clone: This clone's antigen is unknown. Per-base quality was not reported, and no clone a single base away is much larger than it.

TCRbeta CDR3 regions were amplified from genomic DNA by means of the immunoSEQ Assay, a bias-controlled multiplex PCR. The study's processing was this. The number of nucleated cells in each sample was estimated from the amplification of reference gene primers within the assay. To quantify the absolute abundance of each unique TCRbeta CDR3 rearrangement, sequence reads were collapsed and filtered. For each sample, productive Simpson clonality was calculated as the square root of Simpson's diversity index across productive rearrangements. This immuneACCESS table, as held by TCRdb, lists in-frame sequences with V and J called but not all clones. Of the missing ones, under half trace to an unresolved V gene in checked studies; the others have no known cause. V and J calls and clone size are those listed in that table; D and trimming were worked out from the DNA. In this sample the table shows approximately 120,000 clones, around 80% of which occur a single time. Roughly 4% of the sample is in the top ten clones.

The sequence derives from a human donor in a cohort sampled during active or convalescent COVID-19. Material for sequencing was peripheral blood.

The nucleotides read TGTGCCAGCAGCTTAAATTTTAGATTAGAGAATGAGCAGTTCTTC. Translated, this gives CASSLNFRLENEQFF. This sequence uses TRBV7-3 and TRBJ2-1, with an unclear D gene assignment. Reading from cysteine to phenylalanine, the CDR3 counts 15 amino acids. Only the CDR3 DNA stays, 45 bases, in frame from base 1. The CDR1 and CDR2 encoded by the germline V gene are SGHTA and FQGTGA. V is clipped by 1 base and J by 7 bases, and the sequence between their germline boundaries is 14 bases long.